This is a list of T cell receptor beta chains from one sample in a study of cytomegalovirus exposure and HLA in healthy donors. Only in-frame clones appear in the TCRdb table, and some are missing; sequencing was by immunoSEQ multiplex PCR. Among about 140,000 clones, 80% to 85% were seen once, and the ten largest hold 2% to 2.5%. The specimen was PBMCs. The receptors were gathered from a boy younger than 10 in good health and CMV-seronegative. CDR3s include the opening cysteine and the closing phenylalanine or tryptophan. The order of the fields is V gene, CDR3 length, J gene, CDR3 protein.

>TRBV9|16|TRBJ1-2
CASSPSARGAFEDYTF
>TRBV25-1|13|TRBJ1-1
CASSETGVGEAFF
>TRBV7-6|17|TRBJ2-2
CASSTLAETANTGELFF
>TRBV27|15|TRBJ1-1
CASSLNGLTGREAFF
>TRBV4-3|12|TRBJ1-2
CASSQVGYGYTF
>TRBV7-9|15|TRBJ2-7
CASNPGLAGVNEQYF
>TRBV5-1|14|TRBJ2-7
CASSFGQGGYEQYF
>TRBV14|12|TRBJ1-2
CASSRQRGGYTF
>TRBV7-9|17|TRBJ2-1
CASSLEGMAPIYNEQFF
>TRBV9|17|TRBJ2-1
CASSVGGGGASYNEQFF
>TRBV18|14|TRBJ2-7
CASSPGVAGDEQYF
>TRBV7-9|14|TRBJ2-7
CASSLGGRAYEQYF
>TRBV7-2|16|TRBJ2-1
CASSPLWDRVDNEQFF
>TRBV6-1|16|TRBJ1-5
CASSEALGGGNQPQHF
>TRBV29-1|12|TRBJ2-7
CSVRGSSYEQYF
>TRBV5-6|11|TRBJ2-7
CASSFNYEQYF
>TRBV18|23|TRBJ1-4
CASSPTMRIARQGPNATNEKLFF
>TRBV4-1|18|TRBJ2-2
CASSPHPRVTANTGELFF
>TRBV2|14|TRBJ1-4
CASMGASTNEKLFF
>TRBV6-1|12|TRBJ1-5
CASSEPFQPQHF
>TRBV29-1|15|TRBJ2-7
CSAGGRTSGPYEQYF
>TRBV4-1|14|TRBJ1-5
CASSHDISNQPQHF
>TRBV5-1|12|TRBJ2-7
CASSPGAYEQYF
>TRBV27|12|TRBJ2-7
CASGNVGYEQYF
>TRBV11-3|14|TRBJ2-7
CASSLEGTTYEQYF
>TRBV28|15|TRBJ1-3
CASKDQGSAGNTIYF
>TRBV11-2|15|TRBJ2-1
CASSLVSGRDNEQFF
>TRBV7-9|15|TRBJ2-5
CASSLSGGALETQYF
>TRBV11-2|15|TRBJ2-3
CASSFTRGVTDTQYF
>TRBV4-1|20|TRBJ2-7
CASSLPCVAGGPRFRYEQYF
>TRBV5-4|11|TRBJ1-2
CASRLSHGYTF
>TRBV9|13|TRBJ1-1
CASSAIGVEEAFF
>TRBV6-5|14|TRBJ1-2
CASSYTGQDYGYTF
>TRBV6-4|15|TRBJ2-3
CASSALAGFTDTQYF
>TRBV6-5|13|TRBJ2-1
CASRGLAGMGQFF
>TRBV6-4|15|TRBJ1-2
CASSAEGTDLYGYTF
>TRBV5-6|17|TRBJ2-6
CASNPVVTSSGANVLTF
>TRBV18|14|TRBJ1-2
CASSPLTGNYGYTF
>TRBV19|16|TRBJ1-5
CASSSTGGVSNQPQHF
>TRBV7-6|16|TRBJ2-3
CASSLVSRHPTDTQYF
>TRBV5-4|15|TRBJ1-1
CASSTGQQMNTEAFF
>TRBV10-3|19|TRBJ2-3
CATERQGAGLAGSSDTQYF
>TRBV7-9|15|TRBJ2-3
CASSSGLPTTDTQYF
>TRBV28|10|TRBJ2-7
CASGPGVQYF